This TCR beta chain was sequenced for a study of blood T cell repertoires in COVID-19. Study-wide context: Donors in the United States, Italy and Spain gave samples during acute or convalescent COVID-19. PBMCs, B-cell-depleted T cells, or T cells were the source of the cDNA or gDNA that made up the material.

In the study's own analysis: Reference gene primer amplification gave nucleated cell count estimates. The data were produced by immunoSEQ multiplex PCR, yet TCRdb's version contains in-frame clones alone and is incomplete. That table is the source of V, J and clone size, and D and trimming were worked out from the DNA. Among around 15,000 clones, 83% were seen once, and the ten largest hold approximately 15%. This clone was detected once. The CDR3 covers 13 residues. CDR1 and CDR2 from the germline V gene are SGHAT and FQNNGV. V was pared by 3 bases and J by 8 bases, with 11 bases between. The genes are TRBV11-2 and TRBJ2-1; TRBD2 is a possible D gene (6 bases). Sequenced material: peripheral blood. This TCR came from a man between 35 and 55 years old with active or convalescent COVID-19. The CDR3 DNA reads as TGTGCCAGCAGCTTCCAGGGCGGGGATGAGCAGTTCTTC. Translated: CASSFQGGDEQFF. Combining the CDR3 with reference TRBV11-2 and TRBJ2-1 gives the whole variable domain EAGVAQSPRYKIIEKRQSVAFWCNPISGHATLYWYQQILGQGPKLLIQFQNNGVVDDSQLPKDRFSAERLKGVDSTLKIQPAKLEDSAVYLCASSFQGGDEQFFGPGTRLTVL.